The sequence of this T cell receptor beta chain was determined in a study of blood T cell repertoires in COVID-19 (dated by TCRdb to 2019 to 2021). Study-wide context: Samples covering the acute and convalescent phases of COVID-19 were provided by collaborators in the United States, Italy and Spain. The prospective study material was composed of cDNA or gDNA derived from T cells, B-cell-depleted T cells, or PBMCs. The dataset comprised deeply sampled blood TCRbeta repertoires from subjects exposed to, actively infected with, or recovered from COVID-19. The repertoires were released in a freely available public database meant as a resource for research on the immune response to SARS-CoV-2. The samples were drawn from the first 160 participants of the ongoing ImmuneRACE study and from 950 to 1,500 subjects provided by 6 global collaborators. A de-identified subject ID, COVID-19 status, age in years and sex were almost always included in the sample metadata. Where available, HLA class I and class II types were taken from metadata supplied by the sample provider and were not determined by assay-based typing.

For this clone: It lacks a known antigen. One base away there is no much larger clone; base qualities are not given.

Participants in the prospective study were aged roughly 18 to 90 years, lived in more than 20 United States geographic areas, and enrolled through a virtual design. In the prospective study, cohorts were assigned on the basis of participant-reported clinical history obtained from a screening survey and a study questionnaire. Each participant in the prospective study had whole blood, serum and a nasopharyngeal or oropharyngeal swab collected by mobile phlebotomists. Participants in the prospective study had the option to provide additional blood draws and questionnaires over an approximately two-month period. Prospective study blood samples were shipped either frozen or at room temperature before DNA extraction. V is clipped by 3 bases and J by 8 bases, and the sequence between their germline boundaries is 20 bases long. The CDR3 goes from the cysteine to the phenylalanine over 16 residues. The read is trimmed to its CDR3 DNA, 48 bases read in frame from base 1. Based on the germline V gene (reference sequence), the CDR1 and CDR2 sequences are LGHDT and YNNKEL.

General conclusions and limits of the study: Clinical and demographic metadata were provided uncurated, with the amount varying by source and participant.

The immunoSEQ Assay, a bias-controlled multiplex PCR, was used to amplify TCRbeta CDR3 regions from genomic DNA. The study's own analysis went as follows. Within the assay, amplification of reference gene primers was used to estimate how many nucleated cells each sample contained. To quantify the absolute abundance of each unique TCRbeta CDR3 rearrangement, sequence reads were collapsed and filtered. For each sample, productive Simpson clonality was calculated by taking the square root of Simpson's diversity index across productive rearrangements. TCRdb took over this immuneACCESS table, retaining in-frame rearrangements with V and J assigned. Such tables are incomplete; in checked studies, under half of the missing clones stem from an unresolved V gene, and the remainder is unexplained. D and trimming were read from the DNA, whereas the V and J calls and clone size are those reported in that table. The sample profile shows 300,000 to 350,000 clones; 90% of them were found once. In total, the top ten clones hold about 4.5% of the sample.

The rearrangement joined TRBV3-1 (or the pseudogene TRBV3-2) to TRBJ1-5, with TRBD1 perhaps the D gene, on 5 matching bases. Sequenced input: PBMCs or T cells enriched from blood (not recorded which). The receptor comes from a woman younger than 30 with acute COVID-19. Here is the DNA: TGTGCCAGCAGCCACAACCCGGGACTCTCGGGGGAGCCCCAGCATTTT. Translated, this is CASSHNPGLSGEPQHF.